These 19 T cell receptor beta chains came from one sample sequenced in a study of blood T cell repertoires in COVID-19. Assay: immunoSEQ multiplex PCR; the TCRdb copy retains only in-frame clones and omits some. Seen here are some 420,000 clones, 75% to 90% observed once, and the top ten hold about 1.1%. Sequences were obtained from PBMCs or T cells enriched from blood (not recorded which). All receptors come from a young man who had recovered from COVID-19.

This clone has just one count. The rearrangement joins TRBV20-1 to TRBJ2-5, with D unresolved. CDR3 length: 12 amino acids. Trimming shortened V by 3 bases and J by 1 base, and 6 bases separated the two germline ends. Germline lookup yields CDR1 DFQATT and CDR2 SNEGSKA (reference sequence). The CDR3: CSASRSQETQYF. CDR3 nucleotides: TGCAGTGCTAGTCGCAGCCAAGAGACCCAGTACTTC.

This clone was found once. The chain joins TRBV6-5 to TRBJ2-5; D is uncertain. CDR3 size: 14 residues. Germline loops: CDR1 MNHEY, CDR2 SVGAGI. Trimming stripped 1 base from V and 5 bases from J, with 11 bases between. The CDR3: CASSYYFGLETQYF. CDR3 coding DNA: TGTGCCAGCAGTTACTATTTTGGCCTGGAGACCCAGTACTTC.

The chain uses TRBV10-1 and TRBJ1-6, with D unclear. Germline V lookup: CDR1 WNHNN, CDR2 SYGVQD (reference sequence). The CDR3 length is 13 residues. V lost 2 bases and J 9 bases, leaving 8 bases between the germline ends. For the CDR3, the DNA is TGCGCCAGCAGTGAGGAGCCCACTTCACCCCTCCACTTT. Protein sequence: CASSEEPTSPLHF.

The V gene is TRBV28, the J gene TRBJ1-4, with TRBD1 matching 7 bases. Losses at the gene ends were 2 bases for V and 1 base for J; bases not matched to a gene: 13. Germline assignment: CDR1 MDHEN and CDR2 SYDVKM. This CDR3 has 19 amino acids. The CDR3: CASSLEAGQLFKTNEKLFF. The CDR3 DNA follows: TGTGCCAGCAGTTTAGAGGCGGGACAGCTATTTAAAACTAATGAAAAACTGTTTTTT. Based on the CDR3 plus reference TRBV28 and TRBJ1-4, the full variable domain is DVKVTQSSRYLVKRTGEKVFLECVQDMDHENMFWYRQDPGLGLRLIYFSYDVKMKEKGDIPEGYSVSREKKERFSLILESASTNQTSMYLCASSLEAGQLFKTNEKLFFGSGTQLSVL.

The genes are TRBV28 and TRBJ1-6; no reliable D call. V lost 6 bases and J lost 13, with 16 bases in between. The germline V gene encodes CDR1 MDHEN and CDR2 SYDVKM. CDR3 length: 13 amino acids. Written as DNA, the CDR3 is TGTGCCAGCAGGCGGGAGACGGTTTTGCCCCTCCACTTT. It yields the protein CASRRETVLPLHF. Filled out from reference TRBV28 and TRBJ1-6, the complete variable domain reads DVKVTQSSRYLVKRTGEKVFLECVQDMDHENMFWYRQDPGLGLRLIYFSYDVKMKEKGDIPEGYSVSREKKERFSLILESASTNQTSMYLCASRRETVLPLHFGNGTRLTVT.

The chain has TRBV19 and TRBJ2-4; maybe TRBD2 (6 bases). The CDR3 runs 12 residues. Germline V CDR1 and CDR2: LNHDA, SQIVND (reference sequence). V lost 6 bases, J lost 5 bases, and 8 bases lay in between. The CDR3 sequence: CASSREQNIQYF. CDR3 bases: TGTGCCAGTAGCCGGGAGCAAAACATTCAGTACTTC.

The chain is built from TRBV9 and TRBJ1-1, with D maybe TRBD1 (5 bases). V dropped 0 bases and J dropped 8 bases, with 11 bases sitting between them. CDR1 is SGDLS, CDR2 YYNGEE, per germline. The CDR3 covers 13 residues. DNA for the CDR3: TGTGCCAGCAGCGTAGCTCCCCGACAGGAAGCTTTCTTT. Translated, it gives CASSVAPRQEAFF.

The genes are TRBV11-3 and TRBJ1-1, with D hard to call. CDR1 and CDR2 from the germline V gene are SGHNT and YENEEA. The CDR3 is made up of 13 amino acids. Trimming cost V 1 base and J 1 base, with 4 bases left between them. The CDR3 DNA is TGTGCCAGCAGCTTAGCAGGGAACACTGAAGCTTTCTTT. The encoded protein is CASSLAGNTEAFF. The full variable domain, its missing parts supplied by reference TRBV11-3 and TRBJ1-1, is EAGVVQSPRYKIIEKKQPVAFWCNPISGHNTLYWYLQNLGQGPELLIRYENEEAVDDSQLPKDRFSAERLKGVDSTLKIQPAELGDSAVYLCASSLAGNTEAFFGQGTRLTVV.

Here the CDR3 DNA reads TGTGCCAGCAGCTTTGACAGGGGAGGATCCTACGAGCAGTACTTC. It encodes CASSFDRGGSYEQYF. This sequence joins TRBV7-9 and TRBJ2-7; 8 bases are shared with TRBD1. V gave up 3 bases and J gave up 1 base; unmatched junction bases: 5. CDR1 is SEHNR, CDR2 FQNEAQ, per germline (reference sequence). The CDR3 has 15 residues.

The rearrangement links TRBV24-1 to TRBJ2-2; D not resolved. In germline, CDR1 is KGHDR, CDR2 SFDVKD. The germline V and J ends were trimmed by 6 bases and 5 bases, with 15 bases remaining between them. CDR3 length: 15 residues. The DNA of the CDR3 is TGTGCCACCAGTCATCCAGATGCGGCGACCGGGGAGCTGTTTTTT. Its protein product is CATSHPDAATGELFF.

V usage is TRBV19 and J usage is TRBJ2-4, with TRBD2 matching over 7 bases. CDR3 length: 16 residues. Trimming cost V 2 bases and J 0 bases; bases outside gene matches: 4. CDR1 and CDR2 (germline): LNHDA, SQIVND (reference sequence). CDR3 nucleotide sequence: TGTGCCAGTAGTATATTGGGAGGGCTAGCCAAAAACATTCAGTACTTC. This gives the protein CASSILGGLAKNIQYF.

CDR3 loop: CASSPLPSSGEETQYF. CDR3 in DNA: TGTGCCAGCAGCCCGCTCCCCTCTAGCGGAGAAGAGACCCAGTACTTC. The genes are TRBV11-2 and TRBJ2-5, with TRBD2 matching over 7 bases. Per germline, CDR1 SGHAT and CDR2 FQNNGV. The junction had 12 bases not matched to a gene; V was cut back by 5 bases and J by 3 bases. This CDR3 is 16 amino acids long.

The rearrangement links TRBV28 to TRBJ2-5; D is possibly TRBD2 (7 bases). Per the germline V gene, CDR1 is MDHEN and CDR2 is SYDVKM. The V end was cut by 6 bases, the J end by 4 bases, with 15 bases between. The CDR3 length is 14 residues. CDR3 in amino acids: CASSSEGGGETQYF. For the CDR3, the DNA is TGTGCCAGCAGCAGCGAGGGGGGGGGAGAGACCCAGTACTTC.

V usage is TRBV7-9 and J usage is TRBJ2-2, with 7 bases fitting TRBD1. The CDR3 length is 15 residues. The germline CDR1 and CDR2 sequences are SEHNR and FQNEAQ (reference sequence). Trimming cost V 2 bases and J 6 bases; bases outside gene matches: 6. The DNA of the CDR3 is TGTGCCAGCAGCTTAAACAGGGGATTGGCCGGGGAGCTGTTTTTT. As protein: CASSLNRGLAGELFF. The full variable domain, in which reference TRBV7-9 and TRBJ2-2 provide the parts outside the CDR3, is DTGVSQNPRHKITKRGQNVTFRCDPISEHNRLYWYRQTLGQGPEFLTYFQNEAQLEKSRLLSDRFSAERPKGSFSTLEIQRTEQGDSAMYLCASSLNRGLAGELFFGEGSRLTVL.

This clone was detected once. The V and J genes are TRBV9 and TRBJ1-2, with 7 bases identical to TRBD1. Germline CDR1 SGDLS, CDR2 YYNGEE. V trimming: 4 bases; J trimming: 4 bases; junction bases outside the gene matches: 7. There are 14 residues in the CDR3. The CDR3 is CASSTRDSTYGYTF. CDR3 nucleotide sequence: TGTGCCAGCAGCACCCGGGACAGTACCTATGGCTACACCTTC.

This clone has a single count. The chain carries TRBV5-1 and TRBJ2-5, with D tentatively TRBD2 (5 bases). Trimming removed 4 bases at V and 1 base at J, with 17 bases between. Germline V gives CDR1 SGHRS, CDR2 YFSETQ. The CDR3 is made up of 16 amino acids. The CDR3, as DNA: TGCGCCAGCAGCACTAGAGCGGTCAACTTCCAAGAGACCCAGTACTTC. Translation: CASSTRAVNFQETQYF.

This CDR3 reads CASGYTGVIQPQHF. The CDR3 DNA is TGTGCCAGCGGATACACAGGGGTGATTCAGCCCCAGCATTTT. The chain employs TRBV2 and TRBJ1-5, with 7 nucleotides matching TRBD1. This CDR3 comprises 14 residues. Germline V gene data show CDR1 as SNHLY and CDR2 as FYNNEI. V dropped 8 bases and J dropped 6; count of bases not matched to a gene: 10.

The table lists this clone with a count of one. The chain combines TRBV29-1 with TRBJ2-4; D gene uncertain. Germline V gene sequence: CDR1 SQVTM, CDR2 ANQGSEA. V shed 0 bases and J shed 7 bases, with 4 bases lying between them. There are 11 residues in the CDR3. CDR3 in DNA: TGCAGCGTTGAAGATCTGAACATTCAGTACTTC. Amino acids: CSVEDLNIQYF.

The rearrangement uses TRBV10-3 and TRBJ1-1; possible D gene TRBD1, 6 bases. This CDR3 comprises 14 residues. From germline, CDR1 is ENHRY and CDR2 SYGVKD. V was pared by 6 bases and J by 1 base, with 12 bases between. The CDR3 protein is CAISPYRENTEAFF. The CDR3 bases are TGTGCCATCAGCCCATACAGGGAGAACACTGAAGCTTTCTTT.